This T cell receptor beta chain was retrieved from a study of shared clonotypes between healthy human individuals. Germline V lookup: CDR1 MDHEN, CDR2 SYDVKM. The V gene lost 2 bases and the J gene lost 10 bases, with 17 bases spanning the gap. CDR3 length equals 14 residues. Using immunoSEQ multiplex PCR, the repertoire was profiled, and TCRdb retains in-frame clones only, with some absent. Of about 92,000 clones in the sample, 60% to 75% are singletons; the top ten hold 50%. This sequence was found in a man between 25 and 39 years old in good health. The V call is TRBV28, the J call TRBJ1-1, with D maybe TRBD1 (5 bases). The sequenced sample consisted of memory CD8+ T cells sorted from blood. Subset in this sample: CD45RO+ cells pooled with CCR7-negative TemRA cells. This CDR3 is CASSLVEVGAGAFF. DNA for the CDR3: TGTGCCAGCAGTTTAGTAGAGGTAGGGGCGGGAGCTTTCTTT.